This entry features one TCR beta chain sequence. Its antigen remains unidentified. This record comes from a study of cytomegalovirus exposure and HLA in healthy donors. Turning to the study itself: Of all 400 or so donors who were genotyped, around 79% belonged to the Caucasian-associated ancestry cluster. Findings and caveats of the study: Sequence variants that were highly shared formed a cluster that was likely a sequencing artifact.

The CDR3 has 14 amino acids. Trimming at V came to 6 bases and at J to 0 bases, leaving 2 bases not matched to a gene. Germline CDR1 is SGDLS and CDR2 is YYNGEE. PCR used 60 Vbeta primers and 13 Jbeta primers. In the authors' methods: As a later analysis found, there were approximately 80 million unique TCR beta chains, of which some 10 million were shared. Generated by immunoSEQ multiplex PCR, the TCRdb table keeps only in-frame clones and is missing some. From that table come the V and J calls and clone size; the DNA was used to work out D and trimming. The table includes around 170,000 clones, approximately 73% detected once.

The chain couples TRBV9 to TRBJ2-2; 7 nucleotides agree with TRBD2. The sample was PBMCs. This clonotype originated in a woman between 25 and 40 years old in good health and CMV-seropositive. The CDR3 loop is CASTAGTNTGELFF. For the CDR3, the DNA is TGTGCCAGCACAGCGGGGACGAACACCGGGGAGCTGTTTTTT.